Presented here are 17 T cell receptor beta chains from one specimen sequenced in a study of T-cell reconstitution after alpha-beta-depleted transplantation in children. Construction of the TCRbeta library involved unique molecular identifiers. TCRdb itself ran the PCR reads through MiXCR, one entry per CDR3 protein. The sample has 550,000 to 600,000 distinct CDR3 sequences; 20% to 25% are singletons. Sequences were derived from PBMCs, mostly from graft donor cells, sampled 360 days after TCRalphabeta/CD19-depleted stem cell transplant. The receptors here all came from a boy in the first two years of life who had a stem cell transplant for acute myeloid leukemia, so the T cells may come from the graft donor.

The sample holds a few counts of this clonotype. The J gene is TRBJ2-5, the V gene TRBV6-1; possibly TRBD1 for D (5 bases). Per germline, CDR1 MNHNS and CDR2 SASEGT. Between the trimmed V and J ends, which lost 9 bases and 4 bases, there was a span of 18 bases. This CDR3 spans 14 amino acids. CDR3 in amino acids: CASRQTVSVETQYF. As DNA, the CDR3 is TGTGCCAGTCGACAGACCGTTTCGGTAGAGACCCAGTACTTC.

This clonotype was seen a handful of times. CDR3 nucleotides: TGCAGTGGGGGTAATGAGCAGTTCTTC. It is translated as CSGGNEQFF. This chain connects TRBV20-1 to TRBJ2-1; D remains unclear. There are 9 residues in the CDR3. V dropped 7 bases and J dropped 7 bases, with 5 bases sitting between them. Looked up from germline, CDR1 is DFQATT and CDR2 is SNEGSKA (reference sequence).

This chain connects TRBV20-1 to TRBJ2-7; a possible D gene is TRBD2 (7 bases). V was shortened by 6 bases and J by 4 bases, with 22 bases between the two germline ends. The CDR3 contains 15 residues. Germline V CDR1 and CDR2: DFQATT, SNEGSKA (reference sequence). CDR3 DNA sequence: TGCAGTGCAAACAAGGGAGGGGGATTGAGATACGAGCAGTACTTC. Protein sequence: CSANKGGGLRYEQYF.

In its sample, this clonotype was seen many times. For the CDR3, the DNA is TGTGCCAGCACAAGAATAGTTGGGAACACTGAAGCTTTCTTT. Residues: CASTRIVGNTEAFF. V is TRBV7-2 and J is TRBJ1-1; D ambiguous. The CDR3 contains 14 residues. V dropped 7 bases and J dropped 1 base, with 13 bases sitting between them. Germline CDR1 is SGHTA and CDR2 is FQGNSA.

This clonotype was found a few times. This chain's CDR3 is CASSQDGWVGELFF. The CDR3 DNA is TGCGCCAGCAGCCAAGATGGGTGGGTCGGGGAGCTGTTTTTT. The chain is built from TRBV4-3 and TRBJ2-2; unclear D gene. The CDR3 has 14 amino acids. Germline-derived CDR1 and CDR2 are LGHNA and YSLEER. Deletions cut 0 bases from V and 7 bases from J, with 9 bases between.

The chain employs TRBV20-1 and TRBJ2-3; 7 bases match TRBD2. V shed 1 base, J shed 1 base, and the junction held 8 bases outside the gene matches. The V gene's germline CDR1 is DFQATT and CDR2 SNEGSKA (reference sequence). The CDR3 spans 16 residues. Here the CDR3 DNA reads TGCAGTGCTAGAGGGTCGTCGGGGGGTGGCACAGATACGCAGTATTTT. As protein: CSARGSSGGGTDTQYF.

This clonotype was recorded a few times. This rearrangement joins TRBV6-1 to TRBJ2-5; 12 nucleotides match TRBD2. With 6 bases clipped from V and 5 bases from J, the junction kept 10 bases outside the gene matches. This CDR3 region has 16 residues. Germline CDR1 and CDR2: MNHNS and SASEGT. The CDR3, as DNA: TGTGCCAGCAGCCCCACAACCGGGACTAGCGGGGAGACCCAGTACTTC. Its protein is CASSPTTGTSGETQYF.

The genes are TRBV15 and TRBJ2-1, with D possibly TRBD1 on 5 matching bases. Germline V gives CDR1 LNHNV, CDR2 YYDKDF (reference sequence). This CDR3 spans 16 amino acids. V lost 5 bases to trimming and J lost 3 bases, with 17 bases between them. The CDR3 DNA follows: TGTGCCACCAGCGACACCATGGGTGACAGCTACAATGAGCAGTTCTTC. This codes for CATSDTMGDSYNEQFF.

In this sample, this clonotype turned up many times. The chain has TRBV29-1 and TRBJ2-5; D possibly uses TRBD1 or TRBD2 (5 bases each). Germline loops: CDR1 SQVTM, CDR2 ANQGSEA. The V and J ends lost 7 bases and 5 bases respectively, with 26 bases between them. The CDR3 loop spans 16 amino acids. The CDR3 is CSAPRDWSGSGETQYF. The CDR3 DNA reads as TGCAGCGCCCCCAGGGATTGGTCCGGTTCGGGGGAGACCCAGTACTTC.

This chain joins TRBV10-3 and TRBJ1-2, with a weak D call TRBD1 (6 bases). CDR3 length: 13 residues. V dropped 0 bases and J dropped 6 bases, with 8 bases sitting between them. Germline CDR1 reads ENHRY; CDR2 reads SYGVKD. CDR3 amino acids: CAISESGGDGYTF. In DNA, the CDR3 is TGTGCCATCAGTGAGTCGGGGGGCGATGGCTACACCTTC.

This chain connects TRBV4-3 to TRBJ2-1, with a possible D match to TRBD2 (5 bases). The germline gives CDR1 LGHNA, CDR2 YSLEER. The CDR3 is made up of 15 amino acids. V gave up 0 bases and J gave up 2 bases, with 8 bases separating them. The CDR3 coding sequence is TGCGCCAGCAGCCAAGATCCGGGGACCTACAATGAGCAGTTCTTC. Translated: CASSQDPGTYNEQFF.

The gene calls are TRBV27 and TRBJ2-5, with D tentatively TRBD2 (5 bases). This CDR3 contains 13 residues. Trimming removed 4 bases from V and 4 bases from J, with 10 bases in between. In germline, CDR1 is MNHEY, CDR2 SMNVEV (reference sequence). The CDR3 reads CASSSVARETQYF. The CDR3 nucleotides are TGTGCCAGCAGTTCAGTAGCGCGAGAGACCCAGTACTTC.

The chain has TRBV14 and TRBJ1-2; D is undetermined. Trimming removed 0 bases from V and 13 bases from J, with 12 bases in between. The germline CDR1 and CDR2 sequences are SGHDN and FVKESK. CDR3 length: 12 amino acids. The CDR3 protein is CASSQEQWECTF. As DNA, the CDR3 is TGTGCCAGCAGCCAAGAGCAATGGGAGTGCACCTTC. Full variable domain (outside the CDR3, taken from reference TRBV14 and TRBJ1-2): EAGVTQFPSHSVIEKGQTVTLRCDPISGHDNLYWYRRVMGKEIKFLLHFVKESKQDESGMPNNRFLAERTGGTYSTLKVQPAELEDSGVYFCASSQEQWECTFGSGTRLTVV.

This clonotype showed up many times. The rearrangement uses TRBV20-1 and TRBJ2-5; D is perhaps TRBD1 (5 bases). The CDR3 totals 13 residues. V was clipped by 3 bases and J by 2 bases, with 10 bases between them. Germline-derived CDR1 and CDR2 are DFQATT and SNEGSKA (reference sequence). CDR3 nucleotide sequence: TGCAGTGCTAGGCTAGGGGAACAAGAGACCCAGTACTTC. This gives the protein CSARLGEQETQYF.

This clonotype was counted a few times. Here the CDR3 reads CSAPRTGRPYEQYV. As DNA, the CDR3 is TGCAGTGCTCCTAGGACAGGGAGACCCTACGAGCAGTACGTC. The chain combines TRBV20-1 with TRBJ2-7, with TRBD1 identical over 8 bases. The V gene's germline CDR1 is DFQATT and CDR2 SNEGSKA (reference sequence). Trimming removed 5 bases from V and 2 bases from J; junction bases left unmatched: 8. CDR3 size: 14 residues.

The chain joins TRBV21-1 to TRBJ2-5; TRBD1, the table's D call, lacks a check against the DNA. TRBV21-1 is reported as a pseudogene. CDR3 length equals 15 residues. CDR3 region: CASSNLDTYQETQYF. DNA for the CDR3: TGTGCCAGCAGCAACCTGGACACATACCAAGAGACCCAGTACTTC.

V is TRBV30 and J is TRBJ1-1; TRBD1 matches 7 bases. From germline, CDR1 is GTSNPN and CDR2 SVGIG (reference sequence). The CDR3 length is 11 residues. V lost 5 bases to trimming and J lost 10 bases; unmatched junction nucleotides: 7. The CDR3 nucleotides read TGTGCCTGGGGTGAGGGGGCGAGAGCTTTCTTT. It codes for CAWGEGARAFF.